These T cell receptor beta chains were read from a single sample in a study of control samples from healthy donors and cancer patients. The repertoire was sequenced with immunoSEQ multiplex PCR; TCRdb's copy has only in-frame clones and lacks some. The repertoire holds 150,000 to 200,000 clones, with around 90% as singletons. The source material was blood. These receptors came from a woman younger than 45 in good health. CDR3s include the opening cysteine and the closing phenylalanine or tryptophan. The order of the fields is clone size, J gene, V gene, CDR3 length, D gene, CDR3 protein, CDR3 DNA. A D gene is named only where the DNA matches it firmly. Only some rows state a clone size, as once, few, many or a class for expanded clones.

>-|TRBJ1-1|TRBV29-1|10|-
CSVLTGEAFF
TGCAGCGTACTAACCGGGGAAGCTTTCTTT
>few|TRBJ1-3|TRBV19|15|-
CASSTSTATGNTIYF
TGTGCCAGTAGTACCTCGACGGCTACTGGAAACACCATATATTTT
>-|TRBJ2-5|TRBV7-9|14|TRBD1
CASSPRQGGETQYF
TGTGCCAGCAGCCCCAGACAGGGTGGGGAGACCCAGTACTTC
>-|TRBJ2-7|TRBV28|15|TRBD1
CASSLWGQREYEQYF
TGTGCCAGCAGTTTATGGGGACAGAGAGAATACGAGCAGTACTTC
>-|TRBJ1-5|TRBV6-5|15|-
CASSKDSNSNQPQHF
TGTGCCAGCAGCAAGGACAGCAATAGCAATCAGCCCCAGCATTTT
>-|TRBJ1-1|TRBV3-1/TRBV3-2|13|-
CASSQPVNTEAFF
TGTGCCAGCAGCCAGCCAGTGAACACTGAAGCTTTCTTT
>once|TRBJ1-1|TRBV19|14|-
CASRSGGVNTEAFF
TGTGCCAGTAGGTCTGGGGGTGTGAACACTGAAGCTTTCTTT
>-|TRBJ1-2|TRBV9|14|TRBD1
CASGTGQRPYGYTF
TGTGCCAGCGGGACGGGACAGAGACCCTATGGCTACACCTTC
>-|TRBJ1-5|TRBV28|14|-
CASSSSGMRQPQHF
TGTGCCAGCAGTTCCTCAGGGATGAGGCAGCCCCAGCATTTT
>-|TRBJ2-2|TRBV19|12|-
CASSEQTGELFF
TGTGCCAGTAGTGAACAGACCGGGGAGCTGTTTTTT
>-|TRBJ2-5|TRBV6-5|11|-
CASSPSETQYF
TGTGCCAGCAGCCCATCAGAGACCCAGTACTTC
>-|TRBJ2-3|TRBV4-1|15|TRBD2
CASSLWTSGRDTQYF
TGCGCCAGCAGCCTCTGGACTAGCGGGAGGGATACGCAGTATTTT
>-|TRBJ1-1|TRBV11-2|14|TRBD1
CASSLGTGGIKAFF
TGTGCCAGCAGCTTAGGGACAGGGGGTATCAAGGCTTTCTTT
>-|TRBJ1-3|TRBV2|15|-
CASSGTVYSGNTIYF
TGTGCCAGCAGTGGGACGGTCTACTCTGGAAACACCATATATTTT
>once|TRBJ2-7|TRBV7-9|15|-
CASSLRASDKSEQYF
TGTGCCAGCAGCTTACGGGCATCGGACAAGTCCGAGCAGTACTTC
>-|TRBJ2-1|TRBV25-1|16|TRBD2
CASSEYGSGSWNEQFF
TGTGCCAGCAGTGAATATGGTAGCGGGAGTTGGAATGAGCAGTTCTTC
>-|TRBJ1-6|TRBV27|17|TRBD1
CASSFGQGGRNNSPLHF
TGTGCCAGCAGTTTCGGACAGGGGGGAAGAAATAATTCACCCCTCCACTTT
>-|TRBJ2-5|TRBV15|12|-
CATSRDLETQYF
TGTGCCACCAGCAGAGACCTGGAGACCCAGTACTTC
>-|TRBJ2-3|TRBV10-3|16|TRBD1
CAIRDLTGSSTDTQYF
TGTGCCATCAGGGACTTGACAGGGTCTAGCACAGATACGCAGTATTTT
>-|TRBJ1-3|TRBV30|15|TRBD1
CAWSADRGPGNTIYF
TGTGCCTGGAGTGCCGACAGGGGACCTGGAAACACCATATATTTT
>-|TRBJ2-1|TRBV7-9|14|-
CASNSEEIYNEQFF
TGTGCCAGCAATAGTGAGGAAATCTACAATGAGCAGTTCTTC
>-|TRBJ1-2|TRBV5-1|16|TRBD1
CASSPRDRGANYGYTF
TGCGCCAGCAGCCCTAGGGACAGGGGAGCTAACTATGGCTACACCTTC
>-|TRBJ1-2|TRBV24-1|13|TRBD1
CATRGQVGDGYTF
TGTGCCACCAGGGGACAGGTTGGTGATGGCTACACCTTC
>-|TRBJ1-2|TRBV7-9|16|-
CASTILGGEGNYGYTF
TGTGCCAGCACTATACTTGGAGGGGAAGGAAACTATGGCTACACCTTC
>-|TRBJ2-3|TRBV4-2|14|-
CASSPSALADTQYF
TGTGCCAGCAGCCCCTCGGCGCTAGCGGATACGCAGTATTTT
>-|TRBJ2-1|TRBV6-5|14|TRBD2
CASTRGSSYNEQFF
TGTGCCAGCACGCGGGGGAGCTCCTACAATGAGCAGTTCTTC
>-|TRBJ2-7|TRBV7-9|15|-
CASSLDGGPVYEQYF
TGTGCCAGCAGCTTAGACGGGGGACCCGTATACGAGCAGTACTTC
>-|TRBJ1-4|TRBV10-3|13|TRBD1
CAISGGQGEKLFF
TGTGCCATCAGTGGTGGACAGGGGGAAAAACTGTTTTTT
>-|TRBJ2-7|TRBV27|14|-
CASSFRTEDYEQYF
TGTGCCAGCAGTTTCCGGACAGAGGACTACGAGCAGTACTTC
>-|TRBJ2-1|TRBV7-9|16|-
CASSLWRISSYNEQFF
TGTGCCAGCAGCTTATGGAGGATAAGCTCCTACAATGAGCAGTTCTTC
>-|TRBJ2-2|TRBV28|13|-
CAIQGSNTGELFF
TGTGCCATCCAGGGGTCAAACACCGGGGAGCTGTTTTTT
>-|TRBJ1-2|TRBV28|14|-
CASSLVQGLVGYTF
TGTGCCAGCAGTTTAGTCCAGGGGTTGGTTGGCTACACCTTC
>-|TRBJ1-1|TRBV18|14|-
CASSPGVGTSEAFF
TGTGCCAGCTCCCCAGGGGTTGGAACAAGTGAAGCTTTCTTT
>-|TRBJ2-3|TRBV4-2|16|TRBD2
CASSQHTGGGTDTQYF
TGTGCCAGCAGCCAACACACCGGGGGGGGCACAGATACGCAGTATTTT
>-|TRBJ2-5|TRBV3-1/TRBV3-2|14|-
CASSPMTGQETQYF
TGTGCCAGCAGCCCGATGACAGGCCAAGAGACCCAGTACTTC
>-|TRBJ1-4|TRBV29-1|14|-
CSVGPRSTNEKLFF
TGCAGCGTTGGACCCCGTTCAACTAATGAAAAACTGTTTTTT
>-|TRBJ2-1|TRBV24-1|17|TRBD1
CATSARDRLVSYNEQFF
TGTGCCACCAGTGCGAGGGACAGACTTGTCTCCTACAATGAGCAGTTCTTC
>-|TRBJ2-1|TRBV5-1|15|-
CASGFRGSAYNEQFF
TGCGCCAGCGGATTTCGGGGAAGCGCCTACAATGAGCAGTTCTTC
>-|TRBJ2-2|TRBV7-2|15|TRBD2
CASSLAGGDTGELFF
TGTGCCAGCAGTTTAGCGGGAGGGGATACCGGGGAGCTGTTTTTT
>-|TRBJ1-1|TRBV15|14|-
CATSRDRSYTEAFF
TGTGCCACCAGCAGAGATCGGAGTTACACTGAAGCTTTCTTT
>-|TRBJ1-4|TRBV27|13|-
CASSYRSNEKLFF
TGTGCCAGCAGTTATAGGAGTAATGAAAAACTGTTTTTT
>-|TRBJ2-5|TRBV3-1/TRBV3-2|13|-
CASSQADDLSPYF
TGTGCCAGCAGCCAAGCTGACGACCTCTCGCCGTACTTC
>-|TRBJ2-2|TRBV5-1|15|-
CASSVTGSGTGELFF
TGCGCCAGCAGCGTAACAGGGTCCGGCACCGGGGAGCTGTTTTTT
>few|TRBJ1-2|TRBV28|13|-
CASSLGQLGGYTF
TGTGCCAGCAGTTTAGGGCAGCTTGGCGGCTACACCTTC
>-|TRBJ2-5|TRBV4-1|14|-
CASSQEGTPETQYF
TGCGCCAGCAGCCAAGAGGGCACCCCGGAGACCCAGTACTTC
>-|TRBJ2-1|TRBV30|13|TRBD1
CAWSVGLRGQQFF
TGTGCCTGGAGTGTAGGTCTAAGGGGGCAACAGTTCTTC
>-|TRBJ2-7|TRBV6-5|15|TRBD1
CASSSPGQGIREQYF
TGTGCCAGCAGTTCCCCGGGACAGGGGATCCGCGAGCAGTACTTC
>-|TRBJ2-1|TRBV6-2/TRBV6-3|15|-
CASSLLRDATNEQFF
TGTGCCAGCAGTTTGTTACGGGATGCCACCAATGAGCAGTTCTTC
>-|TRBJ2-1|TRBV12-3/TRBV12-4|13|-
CASSAPGVNEQFF
TGTGCCAGCAGTGCACCGGGGGTCAATGAGCAGTTCTTC
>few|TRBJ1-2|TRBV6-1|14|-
CASSEAGPGRGYTF
TGTGCCAGCAGTGAAGCGGGTCCGGGAAGAGGCTACACCTTC
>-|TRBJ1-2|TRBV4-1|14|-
CASSQSGQAYGYTF
TGCGCCAGCAGCCAAAGCGGGCAGGCCTATGGCTACACCTTC